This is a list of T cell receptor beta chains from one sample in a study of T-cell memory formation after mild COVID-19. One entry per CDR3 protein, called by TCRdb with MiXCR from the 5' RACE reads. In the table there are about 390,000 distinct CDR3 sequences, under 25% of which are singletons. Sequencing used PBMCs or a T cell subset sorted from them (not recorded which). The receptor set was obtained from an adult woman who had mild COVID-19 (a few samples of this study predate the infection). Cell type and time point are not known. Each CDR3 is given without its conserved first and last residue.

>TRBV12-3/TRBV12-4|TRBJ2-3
ASSSPDLPRFTDTQY
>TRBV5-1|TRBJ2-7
ASSTVPVVEQY
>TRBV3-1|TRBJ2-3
ASSQGARYTDTQY
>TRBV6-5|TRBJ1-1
ASSPDRDRGEAF
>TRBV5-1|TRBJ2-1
ASSLASTLYNEQF
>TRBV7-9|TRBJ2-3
ASSRLFTDTQY
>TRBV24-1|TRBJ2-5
ATSDGGLETQY
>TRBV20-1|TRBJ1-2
SVKGDRGNEDYGYT
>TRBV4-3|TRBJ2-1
ASSQERDNLVEQF
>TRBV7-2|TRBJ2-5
ASSSSRENQETQY
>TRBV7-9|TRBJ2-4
ASSLGQANIQY
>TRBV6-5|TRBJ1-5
ASSFKAGRNQPQH
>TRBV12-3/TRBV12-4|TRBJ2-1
ASSFWGGVYNEQF
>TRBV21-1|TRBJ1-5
ASSKDVRGNQPQH
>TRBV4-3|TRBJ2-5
ASSQDHRLAGAQETQY
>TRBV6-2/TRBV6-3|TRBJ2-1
ASSYPGTSGSNEQF
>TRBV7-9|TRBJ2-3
ASSHARSTDTQY
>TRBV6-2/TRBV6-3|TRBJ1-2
ASSYGGAAYGYT
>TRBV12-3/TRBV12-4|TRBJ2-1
ASRDLGDEQF
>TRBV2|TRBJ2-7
ASRGWTRTYEQY
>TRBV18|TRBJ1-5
ASSPGQGSGSNQPQH
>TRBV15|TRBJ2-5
ATSRPRVYQETQY
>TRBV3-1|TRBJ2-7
ASSPSGQARTYEQY
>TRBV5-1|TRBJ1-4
ASSLEGQDNEKLF
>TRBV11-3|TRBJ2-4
ASSLGGNIQY
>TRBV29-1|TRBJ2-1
SVEEGQGLSEQF
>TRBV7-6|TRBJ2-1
ASSPRLAGNEQF
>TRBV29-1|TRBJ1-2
SVEEQGGNYGYT
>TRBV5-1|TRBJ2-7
ASSLNFTPEQY
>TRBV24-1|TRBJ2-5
ATRARGQETQY
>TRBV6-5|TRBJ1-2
ASSRLIGGNSGYT
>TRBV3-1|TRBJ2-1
ASSQLGYNEQF
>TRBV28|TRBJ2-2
ASSSAGGNTGELF
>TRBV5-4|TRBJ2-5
ASSLGEGRLETQY
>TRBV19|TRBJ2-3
ASSRLAGFDTQY
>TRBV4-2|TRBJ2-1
ASSQADNEQF
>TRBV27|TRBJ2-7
ASSAGNEQY
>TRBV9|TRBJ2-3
ASSVVGGFTDTQY
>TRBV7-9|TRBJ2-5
ASSLGTIQETQY
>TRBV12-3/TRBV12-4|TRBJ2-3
ASSPRRGGGTVNTQY
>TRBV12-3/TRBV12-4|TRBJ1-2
ASSFPGGLVYGYT
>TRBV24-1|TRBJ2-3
ATSDRPSGGLTDTQY
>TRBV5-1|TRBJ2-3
ASSFGTISTDTQY
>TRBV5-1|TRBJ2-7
ASSLPGASSYEQY
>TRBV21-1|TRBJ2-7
AIPSLDEQY